This T cell receptor (beta chain) was captured in a study of graft-versus-host responses after intestinal transplantation. Overall study: Induction with anti-thymocyte globulin, then tacrolimus and steroids for about 3 years, was given to all recipients. Findings and caveats of the study: Detection of GvH clones occurred in recipient marrow, and some had their first appearance in ileum or blood.

The CDR3 runs to 19 residues. The germline V gene encodes CDR1 SGHDT and CDR2 YYEEEE. J was trimmed by 1 base and V by 4 bases; bases with no gene match: 16. Here immunoSEQ multiplex PCR was the method, and the copy in TCRdb shows in-frame clones only, minus some. Of tens of thousands of clones in the sample, nearly 90% were seen once. Only one count was recorded for this clone. Its matching antigen is unknown. The chain is built from TRBV5-6 and TRBJ1-4; 7 bases line up with TRBD1. This TCR was recovered from a human donor who was the organ donor for an intestinal transplant. Source: unstimulated CD8+ T cells sorted from spleen or lymph node cells, taken before transplant. The chain's CDR3 is CASSRSGQDLWVTNEKLFF. DNA for the CDR3: TGTGCCAGCAGCAGATCCGGACAGGATCTGTGGGTAACTAATGAAAAACTGTTTTTT.